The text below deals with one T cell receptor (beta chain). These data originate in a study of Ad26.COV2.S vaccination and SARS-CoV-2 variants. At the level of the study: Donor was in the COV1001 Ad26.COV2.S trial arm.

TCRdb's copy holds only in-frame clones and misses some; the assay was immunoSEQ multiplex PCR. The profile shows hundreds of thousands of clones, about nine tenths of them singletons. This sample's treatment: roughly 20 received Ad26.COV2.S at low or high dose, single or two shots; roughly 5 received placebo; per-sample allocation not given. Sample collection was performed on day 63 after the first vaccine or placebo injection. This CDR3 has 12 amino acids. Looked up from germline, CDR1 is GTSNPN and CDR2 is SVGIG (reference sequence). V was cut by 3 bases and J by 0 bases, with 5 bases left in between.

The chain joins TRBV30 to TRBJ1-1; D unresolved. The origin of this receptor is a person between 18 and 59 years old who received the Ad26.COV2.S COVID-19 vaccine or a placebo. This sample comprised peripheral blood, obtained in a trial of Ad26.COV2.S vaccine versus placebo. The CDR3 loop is CAWSGVNTEAFF. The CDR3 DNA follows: TGTGCCTGGAGCGGGGTGAACACTGAAGCTTTCTTT.